The 11 T cell receptor beta chains reported below all come from one sample, sequenced in a study of naive and memory T cell subsets. Both TRBC1 and TRBC2 were covered by a beta constant-region primer of two equimolar oligonucleotides. TCRdb analysed the UMI-ligation and nested PCR reads with MiXCR anew, one entry per CDR3 protein. The sample consists of under 100,000 distinct CDR3 sequences, more than 6.5% of them appearing once. The sample taken for sequencing was central memory CD4+ T cells from blood. Receptors originate from a human donor in good health.

This clonotype was seen a handful of times. This chain joins TRBV12-3 or TRBV12-4 and TRBJ2-2; TRBD2 agrees at 7 bases. The J segment lost 5 bases and the V segment lost 2 bases, leaving 11 bases of the junction unmatched. The CDR3 contains 17 residues. The CDR3 coding sequence is TGTGCCAGCAGTTTATGGGGGAGGGCCATTAAGACCGGGGAGCTGTTTTTT. Translation gives CASSLWGRAIKTGELFF.

This clonotype has more than one count but fewer than ten. V and J are TRBV14 and TRBJ2-3; 11 nucleotides match TRBD1. Trimming took 4 bases from V and 1 from J; bases not matched to a gene: 7. The CDR3 consists of 17 residues. CDR1 is SGHDN and CDR2 is FVKESK in the germline V gene. CDR3 sequence reads: CASSRGTGGAGTDTQYF. The DNA of the CDR3 is TGTGCCAGCAGCCGAGGGACAGGGGGAGCGGGCACAGATACGCAGTATTTT.

This clonotype was picked up many times. The chain carries TRBV12-3 or TRBV12-4 and TRBJ1-1; D is unclear. V lost 7 bases and J 4 bases, leaving 7 bases between the germline ends. The CDR3 is 11 residues long. DNA of the CDR3: TGTGCCAGCACTCCGTTCACTGAAGCTTTCTTT. This translates into CASTPFTEAFF.

This clonotype was detected ten times or more. This rearrangement joins TRBV11-2 to TRBJ1-1; the D gene is possibly TRBD1 (5 bases). The germline CDR1 and CDR2 sequences are SGHAT and FQNNGV. V lost 9 bases and J 0 bases, leaving 14 bases between the germline ends. There are 14 residues in the CDR3. In DNA form, the CDR3 reads TGTGCCAGGGGAAAGACAGAAATGAACACTGAAGCTTTCTTT. Translating it yields CARGKTEMNTEAFF.

This clonotype was counted ten times or more. The chain links TRBV4-3 to TRBJ1-1, with D tentatively TRBD1 (5 bases). The CDR3 runs 15 residues. Germline V lookup: CDR1 LGHNA, CDR2 YSLEER. V was trimmed by 0 bases and J by 3 bases, leaving 11 bases between them. CDR3: CASSQESWGDTEAFF. The CDR3 DNA follows: TGCGCCAGCAGCCAAGAGTCTTGGGGGGACACTGAAGCTTTCTTT.

The table lists this clonotype with a few counts. The chain uses TRBV10-3 and TRBJ1-1; 11 bases are a match to TRBD1. The J segment lost 1 base and the V segment lost 10 bases, leaving 2 bases of the junction unmatched. From germline, CDR1 is ENHRY and CDR2 SYGVKD. The CDR3 is made up of 13 amino acids. The CDR3 sequence: CATGQGANTEAFF. The CDR3 nucleotides read TGTGCCACCGGACAGGGGGCGAACACTGAAGCTTTCTTT.

This clonotype was recorded at least ten times. V and J are TRBV20-1 and TRBJ2-3, with D unclear. The germline V gene has CDR1 DFQATT and CDR2 SNEGSKA (reference sequence). CDR3 length equals 13 residues. V lost 1 base to trimming and J lost 4 bases, with 9 bases between them. The CDR3 sequence is CSARVYGADTQYF. The CDR3 DNA sequence: TGCAGTGCTAGAGTGTATGGGGCAGATACGCAGTATTTT.

There are many counts of this clonotype. The genes are TRBV28 and TRBJ1-6; the D gene is possibly TRBD1 (6 bases). Trimming left V 2 bases short and J 4 bases short, with 9 bases between. Per germline, CDR1 MDHEN and CDR2 SYDVKM. There are 15 residues in the CDR3. For the CDR3, the DNA is TGTGCCAGCAGTTTACTCGGACAGTATAATTCACCCCTCCACTTT. Its protein is CASSLLGQYNSPLHF. The variable domain in full, with the rest retrieved from reference TRBV28 and TRBJ1-6, is DVKVTQSSRYLVKRTGEKVFLECVQDMDHENMFWYRQDPGLGLRLIYFSYDVKMKEKGDIPEGYSVSREKKERFSLILESASTNQTSMYLCASSLLGQYNSPLHFGNGTRLTVT.

In this sample, this clonotype turned up a few times. This chain uses TRBV19 with TRBJ2-7; TRBD1 or TRBD2 may be the D gene (6 bases each). Looked up from germline, CDR1 is LNHDA and CDR2 is SQIVND (reference sequence). The CDR3 runs to 13 residues. V was trimmed by 6 bases and J by 8 bases, leaving 17 bases between them. CDR3 nucleotide sequence: TGTGCCAGTAGCCCTGACAGGAGGGAGAAGCAGTACTTC. It specifies CASSPDRREKQYF. The variable domain in full, with the rest retrieved from reference TRBV19 and TRBJ2-7, is DGGITQSPKYLFRKEGQNVTLSCEQNLNHDAMYWYRQDPGQGLRLIYYSQIVNDFQKGDIAEGYSVSREKKESFPLTVTSAQKNPTAFYLCASSPDRREKQYFGPGTRLTVT.

The CDR3 nucleotides are TGTGCCAGCGGAGACGGCAACACCGGGGAGCTGTTTTTT. This translates into CASGDGNTGELFF. The chain uses TRBV11-2 and TRBJ2-2, with no clear D. The V gene lost 8 bases and the J gene lost 2 bases, with 9 bases spanning the gap. The CDR3 sequence is 13 residues long. CDR1 and CDR2 (germline): SGHAT, FQNNGV.

At least ten counts were recorded for this clonotype. The V call is TRBV28, the J call TRBJ1-6, with 10 bases lining up with TRBD1. The germline CDR1 and CDR2 sequences are MDHEN and SYDVKM. CDR3 size: 13 residues. V lost 6 bases and J lost 7; bases outside the gene matches: 0. The CDR3 DNA follows: TGTGCCAGCAGGGACAGGGGGAATTCACCCCTCCACTTT. This sequence encodes CASRDRGNSPLHF.